Listed here is a single T cell receptor (beta chain). Antigen specificity is unknown. Germline CDR1 and CDR2: SGHNT and YYREEE (reference sequence). Trimming shortened V by 2 bases and J by 1 base, and 10 bases separated the two germline ends. This CDR3 comprises 14 residues. These data originate in a study of CD8+ T cells in alopecia areata. In the study overall: Treated patients took oral tofacitinib at 5 to 10 mg twice daily. Regarding the study as a whole: For lesional scalp, especially alopecia totalis/universalis, clonality was higher than in normal scalp.

Lesional scalp punch biopsies and peripheral blood came from alopecia areata patients. RNA was isolated and reverse transcribed to cDNA, the sequencing template. Produced via immunoSEQ multiplex PCR; TCRdb's table is partial and in-frame only. The sample holds hundreds of thousands of clones, 67% seen once. The receptor was derived from a human donor with alopecia areata. The material sequenced was CD4+ T cells sorted from blood, taken at week 0. The chain employs TRBV5-4 and TRBJ2-7, with D tentatively TRBD2 (5 bases). CDR3 coding DNA: TGTGCCAGCAGCTTCCCCGGAGGTTCCTACGAGCAGTACTTC. Translation: CASSFPGGSYEQYF.